Below, 14 T cell receptor beta chains from the same sample are listed, as sequenced in a study of shared clonotypes between healthy human individuals. The method was immunoSEQ multiplex PCR; TCRdb's version includes in-frame clones alone and lacks a portion of them. Of some 2,500,000 clones in the sample, around 90% are singletons; the top ten hold more than 0.35%. The sample consisted of naive CD4+ T cells from PBMCs. Specified subset: CD45RA+ positively selected. These TCRs come from a man between 18 and 29 years old in good health. Some clones in this sample may be carry-over from other donors' samples.

The chain uses TRBV6-5 and TRBJ2-7, with D uncertain. Germline loops: CDR1 MNHEY, CDR2 SVGAGI. This CDR3 is 16 amino acids long. V lost 0 bases and J lost 2, with 14 bases in between. CDR3: CASSYSDSYSTYEQYF. CDR3 nucleotides: TGTGCCAGCAGTTACTCTGACTCATACTCTACCTACGAGCAGTACTTC.

This chain uses TRBV18 with TRBJ2-7; TRBD1 is a possible D gene (5 bases). CDR3 size: 14 residues. CDR1 and CDR2 from the germline V gene are KGHSH and LQKENI. Trimming shortened V by 1 base and J by 7 bases, and 14 bases separated the two germline ends. The CDR3 reads CASSPLGDRGEQYF. Here the CDR3 DNA reads TGTGCCAGCTCACCACTAGGGGATAGGGGAGAGCAGTACTTC.

CDR3 in DNA: TGTGCCAGCAGCTTCCAGAGTTCGCCCCTCCACTTT. Translating it yields CASSFQSSPLHF. V usage is TRBV11-2 and J usage is TRBJ1-6; D unclear. The CDR3 contains 12 residues. The V end lost 3 bases, the J end lost 13 bases, and 10 bases lay between the germline ends. CDR1 SGHAT and CDR2 FQNNGV come from the germline V gene.

The gene calls are TRBV4-2 and TRBJ2-1; 9 positions agree with TRBD2. Germline V lookup: CDR1 LGHNA, CDR2 YNFKEQ. The CDR3 length is 17 residues. V was pared by 1 base and J by 2 bases, with 6 bases of the junction left unmatched. As DNA, the CDR3 is TGTGCCAGCAGCCAAGTAAGCGGGGGGAGGGCCTACAATGAGCAGTTCTTC. Translated, it gives CASSQVSGGRAYNEQFF.

J is TRBJ2-3 and V is TRBV5-8; 7 nucleotides align to TRBD1. The CDR3 has 15 residues. V lost 0 bases to trimming and J lost 2 bases; unmatched junction nucleotides: 3. Germline lookup yields CDR1 SGHTS and CDR2 YDEGEE. The CDR3 loop is CASSLVRGTTDTQYF. The CDR3 DNA follows: TGTGCCAGCAGCTTGGTCAGGGGGACCACAGATACGCAGTATTTT.

The V call is TRBV27, the J call TRBJ1-4; weak D call: TRBD1 (5 bases). The CDR3 loop spans 16 amino acids. The germline V gene encodes CDR1 MNHEY and CDR2 SMNVEV (reference sequence). With 5 bases removed from V and 1 base from J, the gap between germline ends came to 14 bases. CDR3 sequence (DNA): TGTGCCAGCAGTCCCCGGGTCCAGGGAACTAATGAAAAACTGTTTTTT. This translates into CASSPRVQGTNEKLFF.

For the CDR3, the DNA is TGTGCCAGCAGCTTGGGGCTAGCGGTCTCCAATGAGCAGTTCTTC. Translation: CASSLGLAVSNEQFF. This chain links TRBV7-3 with TRBJ2-1, with 7 bases that match TRBD2. Germline V gene sequence: CDR1 SGHTA, CDR2 FQGTGA. The CDR3 totals 15 residues. V trimming: 3 bases; J trimming: 6 bases; junction bases outside the gene matches: 8.

The V and J genes are TRBV27 and TRBJ2-3, with D perhaps TRBD1 (5 bases). CDR1 is MNHEY, CDR2 SMNVEV, per germline (reference sequence). The CDR3 runs to 16 residues. Trimming pared 4 bases from V and 4 bases from J, leaving 18 bases between. The CDR3 is CASSSKRQGRADTQYF. CDR3 DNA: TGTGCCAGCAGTTCTAAGAGGCAGGGCCGAGCAGATACGCAGTATTTT.

The CDR3 DNA sequence: TGTGCCAGCAGCTTAGCCCGGGGCTCTGGAAACACCATATATTTT. It translates to CASSLARGSGNTIYF. The chain is built from TRBV7-7 and TRBJ1-3; D is uncertain. This CDR3 is 15 amino acids long. CDR1 SSHAT and CDR2 FNYEAQ come from the germline V gene (reference sequence). The germline V and J ends were trimmed by 0 bases and 0 bases, with 6 bases remaining between them.

This rearrangement joins TRBV6-1 to TRBJ2-7; 7 bases fit TRBD2. V was clipped by 1 base and J by 3 bases; unmatched bases: 3. Germline V gene lookup returns CDR1 MNHNS and CDR2 SASEGT. The CDR3 covers 14 residues. The CDR3 nucleotides read TGTGCCAGCAGTGAAGGGGGACTAAACTACGAGCAGTACTTC. Amino acid sequence: CASSEGGLNYEQYF.

This chain's CDR3 is CASSQGWGENTEAFF. CDR3 nucleotide sequence: TGCGCCAGCAGCCAAGGGTGGGGCGAGAACACTGAAGCTTTCTTT. The genes are TRBV4-1 and TRBJ1-1; tentative D call: TRBD1 (5 bases). Per the germline V gene, CDR1 is MGHRA and CDR2 is YSYEKL. CDR3 length: 15 amino acids. V dropped 1 base and J dropped 1 base, with 10 bases sitting between them.

The gene calls are TRBV21-1 and TRBJ2-5; TRBD1 is the table's D call and was not checked against the DNA. TRBV21-1 is deemed a pseudogene. The CDR3 loop spans 15 amino acids. As DNA, the CDR3 is TGTGCCAGCAGCAAGTCAGGGGTTGTGGAAGAGACCCAGTACTTC. Encoded protein: CASSKSGVVEETQYF.

This sequence joins TRBV28 and TRBJ2-5; 11 bases agree with TRBD1. The CDR3 totals 18 residues. Germline CDR1 and CDR2: MDHEN and SYDVKM. Losses at the gene ends were 3 bases for V and 5 bases for J; bases not matched to a gene: 14. CDR3 sequence (DNA): TGTGCCAGCAGTTTTTCTGTTCTCTGGACAGGGGGCTGGGAGACCCAGTACTTC. Translation: CASSFSVLWTGGWETQYF.

V usage is TRBV27 and J usage is TRBJ2-5; 7 bases line up with TRBD2. V was clipped by 3 bases and J by 5 bases; unmatched bases: 9. The CDR3 is 15 residues long. Germline assignment: CDR1 MNHEY and CDR2 SMNVEV (reference sequence). CDR3: CASSLGEGPRETQYF. The CDR3 DNA is TGTGCCAGCAGTTTGGGGGAGGGCCCCCGGGAGACCCAGTACTTC.